Here is one T cell receptor beta chain with its context. Its antigen target is currently unknown. It has no much larger one-base neighbor in the sample; base qualities were not kept. TCRbeta CDR3 regions were sequenced with the immunoSEQ Assay. After extraction, genomic DNA underwent amplification by bias-controlled multiplex PCR, followed by high-throughput sequencing. The original methods were these. To quantify the absolute abundance of every unique TCRbeta CDR3 region, sequences were collapsed and filtered. T cell fraction was estimated by normalizing TCRbeta template counts to usable DNA, with usable DNA measured through amplification of reference genes found in all nucleated cells. Repertoire TCRs were annotated as SARS-CoV-2-specific by exact matching of V gene, CDR3 amino acid sequence and J gene to a known reactive TCR set. The reference SARS-CoV-2 TCR set came from MIRA and was filtered for enrichment in COVID-19-positive ImmuneCODE repertoires, removing public or cross-reactive TCRs. Drawing on the MIRA antigens, annotated TCRs were analysed further at the level of specific ORF or position within ORF. Breadth was defined as the number of annotated unique rearrangements divided by the total number of unique productive rearrangements, and depth was defined as the summed frequency of the annotated unique rearrangements. Group comparisons of TCR breadth used two-sided Wilcoxon rank-sum tests. The immuneACCESS repertoire file appears here via TCRdb, limited to in-frame rearrangements. These files lack a portion of the clones; in checked studies, under half of the deficit traces to unresolved V genes, and the cause of the others is not known. The V and J calls and clone size come from that table; D and trimming were worked out from the DNA. The sample includes fewer than 500,000 clones, with over 75% observed a single time. The ten largest clones take up 9% to 15% of the sample.

This entry comes from a study of Ad26.COV2.S vaccination and SARS-CoV-2 variants (dated by TCRdb to the early 2020s). Some background on the complete study: Vaccine-arm donors were drawn from COV1001, a multicentre, randomized, double-blind, placebo-controlled phase I-IIa trial of Ad26.COV2.S in healthy adults. A total of approximately 30 samples were included in the TCR-sequenced set, comprising about 20 Ad26.COV2.S vaccine recipients, 5 placebo recipients and 8 SARS-CoV-2 convalescent individuals. Participants in the trial were split at random into five groups of five each, receiving low-dose or high-dose Ad26.COV2.S once or twice, or else placebo on both occasions. Ad26.COV2.S was administered intramuscularly at 5 x 10^10 or 1 x 10^11 viral particles, either as a single shot or as two shots given 56 days apart. Throughout the experiments and outcome assessment, investigators stayed blinded to trial group allocation. Sequencing of the TCRbeta repertoire served to evaluate the specificity and breadth of SARS-CoV-2-reactive T cell receptors following Ad26.COV2.S vaccination.

Findings and caveats that apply to the study as a whole: The authors noted that the TCR breadth and depth analyses may have underestimated total T cell responses. The study lacked the statistical power to compare responses across vaccine doses or regimens. Compared with placebo recipients, Ad26.COV2.S recipients showed higher spike-specific TCR breadth (P = 0.0014). Non-spike TCR breadth was comparable between vaccine and placebo recipients, consistent with the vaccine containing only spike. After vaccination, spike-specific CD8+ and CD4+ T cell responses were reported to show substantial breadth.

CDR1 and CDR2, looked up from the germline V gene, are SNHLY and FYNNEI. Its CDR3 holds 15 amino acids, cysteine through phenylalanine. Only the CDR3 DNA stays, 45 bases, in frame from base 1. At the junction V is shortened by 2 bases and J by 2 bases, with 7 bases in between. The treatment or condition label for this specimen denotes: around 19 received Ad26.COV2.S at low or high dose, single or two shots; five or six received placebo; per-sample allocation not given. For vaccine and placebo recipients, repertoires were sequenced using samples collected on day 63 after the first injection. Between 29 July and 7 August 2020, Cohort 1b enrolled around 25 adults aged 18-55 years at one site in Boston, USA. Ad26.COV2.S was a replication-incompetent adenovirus type 26 vector expressing a prefusion-stabilized SARS-CoV-2 spike protein from the original Wuhan strain.

The rearranged segments are TRBV2 and TRBJ2-6; the D segment could be TRBD2, given 6 matching bases. This TCR derives from a person between 18 and 65 years old who received the Ad26.COV2.S COVID-19 vaccine or a placebo. Material: peripheral blood, obtained in a trial of Ad26.COV2.S vaccine versus placebo. The DNA is as follows: TGTGCCAGCAGTGAAAGGAGGGCTGGGGCCAACGTCCTGACTTTC. It encodes CASSERRAGANVLTF.